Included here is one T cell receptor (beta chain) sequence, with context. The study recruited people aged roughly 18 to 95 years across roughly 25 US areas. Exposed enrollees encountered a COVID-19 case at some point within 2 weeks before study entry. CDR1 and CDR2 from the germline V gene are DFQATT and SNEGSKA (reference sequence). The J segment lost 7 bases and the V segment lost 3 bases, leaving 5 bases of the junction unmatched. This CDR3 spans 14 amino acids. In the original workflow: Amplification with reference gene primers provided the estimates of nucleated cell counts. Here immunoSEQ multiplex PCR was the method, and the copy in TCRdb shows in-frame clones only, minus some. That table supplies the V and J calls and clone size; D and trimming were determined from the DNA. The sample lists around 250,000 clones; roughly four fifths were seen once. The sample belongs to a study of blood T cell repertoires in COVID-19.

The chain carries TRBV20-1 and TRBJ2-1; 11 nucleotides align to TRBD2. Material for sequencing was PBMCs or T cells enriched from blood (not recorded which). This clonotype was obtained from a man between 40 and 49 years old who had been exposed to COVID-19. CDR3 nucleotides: TGCAGTGCTAGTTCTAGCGGGAGGCCAAATGAGCAGTTCTTC. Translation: CSASSSGRPNEQFF.